Described below is a single T cell receptor (beta chain) sequence and its context. Antigen specificity is unknown. BIOMED2 TRB-A/B primer pools were used in multiplex TRB PCR. One entry per CDR3 protein results from TCRdb running MiXCR on the multiplex PCR reads. The sample yields some 8,400 distinct CDR3 sequences, 25% seen once. The entry originates in a study of T and B cells in COVID-19 patients. About the research overall: Critical illness requiring mechanical ventilation or extracorporeal membrane oxygenation affected 12 of 20 active-infection patients. Study-wide results and limits: Few blood samples existed from mildly ill patients during symptoms or early in severe cases. The recovered cohort had roughly 2,400 exclusive TCR clusters, including over 30 low generation probability clusters.

From blood, about 250-500 ng of genomic DNA served as TRB template. The CDR3 is 15 residues long. V lost 7 bases, J lost 0 bases, and 3 bases stayed unmatched. Looked up from germline, CDR1 is SQVTM and CDR2 is ANQGSEA. This clonotype originated in a human donor who had recovered from COVID-19. The sample comprised blood. The rearrangement joins TRBV29-1 to TRBJ2-3; 14 bases match TRBD2. In DNA form, the CDR3 reads TGCAGCGGGCGGACTAGCGGGGGGAGCACAGATACGCAGTATTTT. It specifies CSGRTSGGSTDTQYF.